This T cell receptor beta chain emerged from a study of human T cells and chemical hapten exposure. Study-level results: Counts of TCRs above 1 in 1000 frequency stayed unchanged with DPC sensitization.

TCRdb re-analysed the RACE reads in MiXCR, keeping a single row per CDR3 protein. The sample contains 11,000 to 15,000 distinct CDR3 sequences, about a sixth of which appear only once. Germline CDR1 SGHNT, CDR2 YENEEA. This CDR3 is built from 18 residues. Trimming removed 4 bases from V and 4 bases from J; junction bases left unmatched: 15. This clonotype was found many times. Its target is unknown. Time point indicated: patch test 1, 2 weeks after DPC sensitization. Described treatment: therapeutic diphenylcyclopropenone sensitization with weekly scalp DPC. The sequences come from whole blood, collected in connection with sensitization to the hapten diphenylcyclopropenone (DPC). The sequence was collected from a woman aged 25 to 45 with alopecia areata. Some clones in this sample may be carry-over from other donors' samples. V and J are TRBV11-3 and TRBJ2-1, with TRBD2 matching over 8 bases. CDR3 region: CASSSKVALAGRYNEQFF. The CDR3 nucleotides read TGTGCCAGCAGCTCAAAGGTGGCGCTAGCGGGCAGATACAATGAGCAGTTCTTC.